This T cell receptor beta chain is from a study of blood T cell repertoires in COVID-19. Per the study methods: From reference gene primer amplification, estimates of nucleated cell counts were derived. Generated by immunoSEQ multiplex PCR, the TCRdb table keeps only in-frame clones and is missing some. The V and J calls and the clone size are those of that table, but D and trimming were determined from the DNA. The data hold 380,000 or so clones, with approximately 86% observed a single time. Ages ranged from roughly 18 to 100 years, with residence in approximately 25 US areas. The CDR3 runs 14 residues. Trimming removed 4 bases from V and 9 bases from J, with 13 bases in between. CDR1 MGHRA and CDR2 YSYEKL come from the germline V gene.

The chain employs TRBV4-1 and TRBJ1-6; D unresolved. The material sequenced was PBMCs or T cells enriched from blood (not recorded which). The source is a woman in her thirties or forties with acute COVID-19. In nucleotides, the CDR3 is TGCGCCAGCAGCCTTTGGACGGGAGGTTCACCCCTCCACTTT. It is translated as CASSLWTGGSPLHF.